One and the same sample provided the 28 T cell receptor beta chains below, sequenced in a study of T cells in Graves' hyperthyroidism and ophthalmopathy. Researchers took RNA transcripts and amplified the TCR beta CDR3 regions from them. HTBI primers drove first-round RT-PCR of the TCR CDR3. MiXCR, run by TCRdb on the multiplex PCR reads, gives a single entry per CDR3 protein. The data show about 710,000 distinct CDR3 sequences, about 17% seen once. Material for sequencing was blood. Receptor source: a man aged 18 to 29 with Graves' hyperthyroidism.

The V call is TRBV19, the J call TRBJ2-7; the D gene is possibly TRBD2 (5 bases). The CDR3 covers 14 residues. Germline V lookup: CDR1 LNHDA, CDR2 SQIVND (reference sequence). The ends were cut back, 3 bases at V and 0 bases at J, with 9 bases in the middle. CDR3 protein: CASSMGGSSYEQYF. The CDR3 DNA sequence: TGTGCCAGTAGTATGGGTGGGAGCTCCTACGAGCAGTACTTC.

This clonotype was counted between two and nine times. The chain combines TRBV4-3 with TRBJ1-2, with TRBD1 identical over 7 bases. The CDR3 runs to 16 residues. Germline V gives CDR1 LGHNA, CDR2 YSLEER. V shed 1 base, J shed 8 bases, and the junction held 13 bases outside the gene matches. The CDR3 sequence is CASSQAFGGGGKGYTF. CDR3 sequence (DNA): TGCGCCAGCAGCCAAGCTTTTGGCGGAGGGGGCAAGGGCTACACCTTC.

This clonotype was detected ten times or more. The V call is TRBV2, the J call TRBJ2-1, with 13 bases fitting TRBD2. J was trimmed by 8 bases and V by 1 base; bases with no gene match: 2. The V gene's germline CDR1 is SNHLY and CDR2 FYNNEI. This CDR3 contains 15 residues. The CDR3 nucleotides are TGTGCCAGCAGTGAAGGGACTAGCGGGGGCCATGAGCAGTTCTTC. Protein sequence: CASSEGTSGGHEQFF.

The CDR3 loop is CASSRARAGNTIYF. As DNA, the CDR3 is TGTGCCAGCAGCCGGGCCAGGGCTGGAAACACCATATATTTT. This chain connects TRBV7-6 to TRBJ1-3; D might be TRBD1 (5 bases). The CDR3 loop spans 14 amino acids. Germline lookup yields CDR1 SGHVS and CDR2 FNYEAQ. The germline V and J ends were trimmed by 5 bases and 2 bases, with 10 bases remaining between them.

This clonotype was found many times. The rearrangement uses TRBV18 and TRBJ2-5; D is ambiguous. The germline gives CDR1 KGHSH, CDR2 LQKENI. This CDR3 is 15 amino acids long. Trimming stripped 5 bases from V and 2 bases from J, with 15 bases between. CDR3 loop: CASSSPASRQETQYF. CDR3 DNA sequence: TGTGCCAGCTCATCCCCCGCAAGTCGGCAAGAGACCCAGTACTTC.

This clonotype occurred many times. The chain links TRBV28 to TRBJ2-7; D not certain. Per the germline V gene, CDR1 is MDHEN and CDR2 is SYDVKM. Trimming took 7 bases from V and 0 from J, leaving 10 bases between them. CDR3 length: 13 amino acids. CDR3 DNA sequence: TGTGCCAGCATGGGGATCATCTCCTACGAGCAGTACTTC. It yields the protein CASMGIISYEQYF.

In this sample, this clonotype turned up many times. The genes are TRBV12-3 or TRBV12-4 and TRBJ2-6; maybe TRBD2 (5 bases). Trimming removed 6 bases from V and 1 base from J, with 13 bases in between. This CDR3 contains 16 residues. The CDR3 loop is CASRRAGTSGANVLTF. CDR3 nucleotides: TGTGCCAGCAGGAGGGCAGGAACTTCTGGGGCCAACGTCCTGACTTTC.

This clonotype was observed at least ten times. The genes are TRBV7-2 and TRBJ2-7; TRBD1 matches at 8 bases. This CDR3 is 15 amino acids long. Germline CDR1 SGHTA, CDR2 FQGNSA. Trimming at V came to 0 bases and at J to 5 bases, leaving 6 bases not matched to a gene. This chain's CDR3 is CASSLAVRGLHEQYF. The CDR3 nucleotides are TGTGCCAGCAGCTTAGCCGTCAGGGGGCTGCACGAGCAGTACTTC.

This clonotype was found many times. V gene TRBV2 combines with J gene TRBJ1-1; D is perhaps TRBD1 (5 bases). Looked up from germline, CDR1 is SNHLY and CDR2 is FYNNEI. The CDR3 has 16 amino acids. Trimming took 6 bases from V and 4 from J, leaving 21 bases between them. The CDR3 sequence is CASSREVAGFGTEAFF. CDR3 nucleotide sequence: TGTGCCAGCAGCCGAGAGGTGGCAGGGTTCGGCACTGAAGCTTTCTTT.

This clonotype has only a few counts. CDR3 in amino acids: CASSYRTAPATEAFF. CDR3 DNA: TGTGCCAGCAGTTACAGGACAGCGCCCGCCACTGAAGCTTTCTTT. The chain couples TRBV6-2 or TRBV6-3 to TRBJ1-1; D is perhaps TRBD1 (6 bases). Germline-derived CDR1 and CDR2 are MNHEY and SVGEGT. Deletions cut 2 bases from V and 4 bases from J, with 14 bases between. The CDR3 runs 15 residues.

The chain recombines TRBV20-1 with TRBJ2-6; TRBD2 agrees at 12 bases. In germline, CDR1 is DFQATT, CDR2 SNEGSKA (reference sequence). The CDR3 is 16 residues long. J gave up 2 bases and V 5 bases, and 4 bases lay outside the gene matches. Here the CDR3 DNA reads TGCAGTGCTGTGACTAGCGGGAGACCTGGGGCCAACGTCCTGACTTTC. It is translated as CSAVTSGRPGANVLTF.

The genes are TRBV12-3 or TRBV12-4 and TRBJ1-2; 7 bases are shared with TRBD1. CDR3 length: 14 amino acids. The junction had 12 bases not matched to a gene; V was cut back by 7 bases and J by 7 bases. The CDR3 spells CASTQGWRRGGYTF. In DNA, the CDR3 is TGTGCCAGCACACAGGGGTGGCGAAGGGGTGGCTACACCTTC.

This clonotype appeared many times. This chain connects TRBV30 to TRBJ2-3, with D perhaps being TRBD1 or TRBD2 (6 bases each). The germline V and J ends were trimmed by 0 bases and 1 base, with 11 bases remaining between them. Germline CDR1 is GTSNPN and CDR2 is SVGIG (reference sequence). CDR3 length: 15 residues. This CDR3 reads CAWSVRRGGTDTQYF. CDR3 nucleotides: TGTGCCTGGAGTGTAAGGAGGGGGGGCACAGATACGCAGTATTTT.

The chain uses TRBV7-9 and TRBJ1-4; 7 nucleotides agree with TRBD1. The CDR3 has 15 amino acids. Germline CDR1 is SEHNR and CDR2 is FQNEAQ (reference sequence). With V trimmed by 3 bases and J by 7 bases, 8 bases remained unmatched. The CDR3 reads CASSFERRGPEKLFF. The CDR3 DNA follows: TGTGCCAGCAGCTTTGAAAGAAGGGGGCCTGAAAAACTGTTTTTT.

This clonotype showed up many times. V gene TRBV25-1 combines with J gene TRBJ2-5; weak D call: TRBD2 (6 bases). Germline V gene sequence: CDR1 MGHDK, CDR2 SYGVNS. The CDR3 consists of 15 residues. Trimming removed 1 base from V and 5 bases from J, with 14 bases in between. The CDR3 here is CASSEFRGAGETQYF. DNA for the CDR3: TGTGCCAGCAGTGAATTCCGAGGGGCGGGGGAGACCCAGTACTTC.

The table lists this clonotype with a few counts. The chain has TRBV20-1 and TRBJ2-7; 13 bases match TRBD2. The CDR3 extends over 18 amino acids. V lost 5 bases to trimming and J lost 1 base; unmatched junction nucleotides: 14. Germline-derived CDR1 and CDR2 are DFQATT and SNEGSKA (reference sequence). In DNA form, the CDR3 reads TGCAGTGCTTCACCGGGACTAGCGGGGCCTGGGTGGTCCTACGAGCAGTACTTC. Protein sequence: CSASPGLAGPGWSYEQYF.

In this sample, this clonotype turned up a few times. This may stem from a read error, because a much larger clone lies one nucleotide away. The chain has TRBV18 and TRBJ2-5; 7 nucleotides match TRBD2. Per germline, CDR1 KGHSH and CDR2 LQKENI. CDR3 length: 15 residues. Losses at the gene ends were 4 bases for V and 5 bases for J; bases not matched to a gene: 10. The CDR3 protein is CASSRPSGAGETQYF. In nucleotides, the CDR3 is TGTGCCAGCTCACGACCGAGCGGAGCGGGGGAGACCCAGTACTTC. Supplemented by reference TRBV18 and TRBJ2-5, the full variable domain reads NAGVMQNPRHLVRRRGQEARLRCSPMKGHSHVYWYRQLPEEGLKFMVYLQKENIIDESGMPKERFSAEFPKEGPSILRIQQVVRGDSAAYFCASSRPSGAGETQYFGPGTRLLVL.

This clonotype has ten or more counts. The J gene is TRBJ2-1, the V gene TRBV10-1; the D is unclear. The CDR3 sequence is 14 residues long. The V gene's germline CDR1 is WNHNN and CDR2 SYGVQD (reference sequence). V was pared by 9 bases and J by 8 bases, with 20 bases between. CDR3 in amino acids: CASPGSKPLYEQFF. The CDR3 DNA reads TGCGCCAGTCCTGGCTCGAAGCCCCTGTATGAGCAGTTCTTC.

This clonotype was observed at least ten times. The CDR3 here is CASSSQTDGYTF. The DNA for the CDR3 is TGTGCCAGCAGCTCACAAACGGATGGCTACACCTTC. The V gene is TRBV7-9, the J gene TRBJ1-2; D gene uncertain. The CDR3 is 12 amino acids. Germline loops: CDR1 SEHNR, CDR2 FQNEAQ (reference sequence). Between the trimmed V and J ends, which lost 4 bases and 6 bases, there was a span of 9 bases.

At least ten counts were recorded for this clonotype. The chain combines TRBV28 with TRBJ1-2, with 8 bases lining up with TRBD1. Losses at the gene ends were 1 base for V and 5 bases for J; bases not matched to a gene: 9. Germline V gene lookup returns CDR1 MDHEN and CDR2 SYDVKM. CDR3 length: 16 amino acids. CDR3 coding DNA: TGTGCCAGCAGTTTATCCGGGACAGGAACCCAATATGGCTACACCTTC. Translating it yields CASSLSGTGTQYGYTF.

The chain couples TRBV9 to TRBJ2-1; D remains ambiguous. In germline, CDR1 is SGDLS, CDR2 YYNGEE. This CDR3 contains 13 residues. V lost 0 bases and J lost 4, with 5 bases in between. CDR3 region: CASSVEVYNEQFF. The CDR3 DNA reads TGTGCCAGCAGCGTAGAAGTGTACAATGAGCAGTTCTTC.

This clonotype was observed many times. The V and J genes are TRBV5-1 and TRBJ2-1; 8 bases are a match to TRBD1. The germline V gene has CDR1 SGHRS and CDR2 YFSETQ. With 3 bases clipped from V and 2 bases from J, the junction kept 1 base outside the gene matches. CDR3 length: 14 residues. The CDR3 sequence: CASSSDRAYNEQFF. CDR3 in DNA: TGCGCCAGCAGCTCGGACAGGGCCTACAATGAGCAGTTCTTC.

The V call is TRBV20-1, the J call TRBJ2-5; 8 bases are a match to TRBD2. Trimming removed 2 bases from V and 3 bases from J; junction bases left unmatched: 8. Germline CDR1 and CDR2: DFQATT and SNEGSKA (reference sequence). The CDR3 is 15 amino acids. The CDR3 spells CSARFHELAEETQYF. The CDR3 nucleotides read TGCAGTGCTAGATTTCACGAACTAGCGGAAGAGACCCAGTACTTC.

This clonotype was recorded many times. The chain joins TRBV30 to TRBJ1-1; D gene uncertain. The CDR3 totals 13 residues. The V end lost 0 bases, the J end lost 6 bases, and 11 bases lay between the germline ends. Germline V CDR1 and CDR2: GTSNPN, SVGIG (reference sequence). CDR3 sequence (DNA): TGTGCCTGGAGTGTACCTGGACGGTCTGAAGCTTTCTTT. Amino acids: CAWSVPGRSEAFF.

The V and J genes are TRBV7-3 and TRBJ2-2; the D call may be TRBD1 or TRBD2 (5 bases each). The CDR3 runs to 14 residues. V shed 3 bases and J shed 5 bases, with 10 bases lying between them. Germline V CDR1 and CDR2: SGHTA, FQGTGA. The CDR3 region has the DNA TGTGCCAGCAGCTTGAGGGACGGGACCGGGGAGCTGTTTTTT. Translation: CASSLRDGTGELFF.

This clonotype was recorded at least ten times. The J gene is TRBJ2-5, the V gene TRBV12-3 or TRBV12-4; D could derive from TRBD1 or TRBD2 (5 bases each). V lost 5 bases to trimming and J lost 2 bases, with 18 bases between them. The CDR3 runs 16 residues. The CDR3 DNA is TGTGCCAGCAGTCACCGGGACGGCCAAGTTCAAGAGACCCAGTACTTC. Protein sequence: CASSHRDGQVQETQYF.

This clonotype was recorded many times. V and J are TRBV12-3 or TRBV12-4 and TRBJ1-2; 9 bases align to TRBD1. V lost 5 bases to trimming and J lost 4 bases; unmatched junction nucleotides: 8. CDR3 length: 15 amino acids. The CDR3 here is CASSPPWTGVYGYTF. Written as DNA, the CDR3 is TGTGCCAGCAGTCCCCCGTGGACAGGGGTCTATGGCTACACCTTC.

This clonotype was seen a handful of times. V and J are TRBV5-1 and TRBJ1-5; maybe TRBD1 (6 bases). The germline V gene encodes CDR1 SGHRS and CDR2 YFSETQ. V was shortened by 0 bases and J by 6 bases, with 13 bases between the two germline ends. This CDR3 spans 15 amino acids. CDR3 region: CASSLAGGASQPQHF. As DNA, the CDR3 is TGCGCCAGCAGCTTGGCGGGGGGCGCAAGTCAGCCCCAGCATTTT.